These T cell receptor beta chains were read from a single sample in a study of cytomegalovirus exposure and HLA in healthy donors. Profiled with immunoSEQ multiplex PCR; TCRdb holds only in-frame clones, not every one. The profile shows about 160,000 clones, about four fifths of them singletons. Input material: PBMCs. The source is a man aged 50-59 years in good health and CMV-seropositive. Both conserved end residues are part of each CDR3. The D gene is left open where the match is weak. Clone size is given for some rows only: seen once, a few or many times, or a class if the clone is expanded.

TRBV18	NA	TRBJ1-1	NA	CASSPAERTEAFF	TGTGCCAGCTCACCAGCTGAGAGGACTGAAGCTTTCTTT
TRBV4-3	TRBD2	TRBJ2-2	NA	CASSQGLADQITGELFF	TGCGCCAGCAGCCAAGGACTAGCGGACCAGATCACCGGGGAGCTGTTTTTT
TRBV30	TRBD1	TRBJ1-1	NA	CAWSGDRGTFHTEAFF	TGTGCCTGGAGTGGGGACAGGGGGACATTTCACACTGAAGCTTTCTTT
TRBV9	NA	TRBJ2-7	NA	CASSVGLGARREQYF	TGTGCCAGCAGCGTAGGTCTGGGAGCGCGCCGCGAGCAGTACTTC
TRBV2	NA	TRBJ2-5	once	CASTPGTHQETQYF	TGTGCCAGCACCCCCGGGACACACCAAGAGACCCAGTACTTC
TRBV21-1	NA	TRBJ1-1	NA	CASNTGGNTEAFF	TGTGCCAGCAACACAGGGGGGAACACTGAAGCTTTCTTT
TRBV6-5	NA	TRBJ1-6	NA	CASSYVDGQLLHF	TGTGCCAGCAGTTATGTTGACGGACAGCTCCTCCACTTT
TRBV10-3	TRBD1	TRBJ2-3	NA	CAIRTGEDTQYF	TGTGCCATCAGGACAGGGGAGGATACGCAGTATTTT
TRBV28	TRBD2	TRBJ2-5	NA	CASRRLAGGPQETQYF	TGTGCCAGCAGGAGACTAGCGGGAGGCCCTCAGGAGACCCAGTACTTC
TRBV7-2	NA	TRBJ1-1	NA	CASSPQGGWTEAFF	TGTGCCAGCAGCCCCCAGGGAGGTTGGACTGAAGCTTTCTTT
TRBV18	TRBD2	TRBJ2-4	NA	CASSPLKREGAKNIQYF	TGTGCCAGCTCACCGTTGAAGCGGGAGGGGGCCAAAAACATTCAGTACTTC
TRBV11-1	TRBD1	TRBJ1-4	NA	CASSKRQGPGDEKLFF	TGTGCCAGCAGCAAGCGACAGGGACCGGGGGATGAAAAACTGTTTTTT
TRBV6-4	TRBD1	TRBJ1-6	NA	CASSDTGQGNSPLHF	TGTGCCAGCAGTGACACTGGACAGGGGAATTCACCCCTCCACTTT
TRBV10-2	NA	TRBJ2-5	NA	CASRRTPWETQYF	TGCGCCAGCAGGCGAACCCCTTGGGAGACCCAGTACTTC
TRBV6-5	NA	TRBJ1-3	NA	CASSYSRGSGNTIYF	TGTGCCAGCAGTTACAGCAGGGGCTCTGGAAACACCATATATTTT
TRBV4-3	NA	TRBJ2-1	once	CASSQGGGEQFF	TGCGCCAGCAGCCAGGGAGGGGGTGAGCAGTTCTTC
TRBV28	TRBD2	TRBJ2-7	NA	CASSSPGTSGRMYEQYF	TGTGCCAGCAGTTCCCCCGGGACTAGCGGGAGGATGTACGAGCAGTACTTC
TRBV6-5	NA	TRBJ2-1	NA	CASSYSGRGYNEQFF	TGTGCCAGCAGTTACTCAGGCAGGGGATACAATGAGCAGTTCTTC
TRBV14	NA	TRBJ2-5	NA	CASSPLEGRRVTQYF	TGTGCCAGCAGCCCACTTGAGGGCCGCCGGGTGACCCAGTACTTC
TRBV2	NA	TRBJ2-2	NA	CASIRRGRGELFF	TGTGCCAGCATTCGGCGGGGCCGAGGGGAGCTGTTTTTT
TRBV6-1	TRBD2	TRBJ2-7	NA	CASSATSGSAYEQYF	TGTGCCAGCAGTGCCACTAGCGGGAGCGCCTACGAGCAGTACTTC
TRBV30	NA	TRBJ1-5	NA	CAWSRARDQPQHF	TGTGCCTGGTCGAGGGCACGCGATCAGCCCCAGCATTTT
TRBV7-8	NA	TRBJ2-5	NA	CASSPRETQYF	TGTGCCAGCAGCCCCCGAGAGACCCAGTACTTC
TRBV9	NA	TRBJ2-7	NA	CASSVESGVSYEQYF	TGTGCCAGCAGCGTAGAGTCGGGAGTGTCCTACGAGCAGTACTTC
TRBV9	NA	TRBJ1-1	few	CASSGQGMNTEAFF	TGTGCCAGCAGCGGTCAGGGGATGAACACTGAAGCTTTCTTT
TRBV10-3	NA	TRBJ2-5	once	CAISDMLGTATQETQYF	TGTGCCATCAGTGATATGTTAGGCACAGCAACTCAAGAGACCCAGTACTTC
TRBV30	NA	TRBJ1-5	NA	CACGGAGNQPQHF	TGTGCCTGTGGGGGGGCCGGCAATCAGCCCCAGCATTTT
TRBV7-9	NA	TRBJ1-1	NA	CASSLWSNRENTEAFF	TGTGCCAGCAGCTTATGGTCCAATCGGGAGAACACTGAAGCTTTCTTT
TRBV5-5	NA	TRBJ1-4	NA	CASSGGGATNEKLFF	TGTGCCAGCAGCGGCGGAGGGGCAACTAATGAAAAACTGTTTTTT
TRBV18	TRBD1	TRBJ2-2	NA	CASSPSQGATGELFF	TGTGCCAGCTCACCGTCACAGGGGGCCACCGGGGAGCTGTTTTTT
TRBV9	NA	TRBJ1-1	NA	CAGSAGNLGTEAFF	TGTGCCGGCAGCGCGGGAAACCTGGGGACTGAAGCTTTCTTT
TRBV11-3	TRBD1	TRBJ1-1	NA	CASSLGQGFTEAFF	TGTGCCAGCAGCTTAGGACAGGGGTTCACTGAAGCTTTCTTT
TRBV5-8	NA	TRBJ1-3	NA	CASSLESTVGNTIYF	TGTGCCAGCAGCTTGGAATCAACGGTTGGAAACACCATATATTTT
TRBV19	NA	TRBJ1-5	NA	CASSRTEDQPQHF	TGTGCCAGTAGTAGGACTGAGGATCAGCCCCAGCATTTT
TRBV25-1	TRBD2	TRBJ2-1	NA	CASRGLAGGPSFF	TGTGCCAGCAGGGGACTAGCGGGAGGTCCCTCTTTCTTC
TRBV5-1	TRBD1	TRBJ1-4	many	CASSTGQGFEKLFF	TGCGCCAGCAGCACAGGACAGGGATTTGAAAAACTGTTTTTT
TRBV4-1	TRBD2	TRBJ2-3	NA	CASSQEPSGMSDTQYF	TGCGCCAGCAGCCAAGAGCCTAGCGGGATGTCAGATACGCAGTATTTT
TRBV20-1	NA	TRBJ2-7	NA	CSARSPREQYF	TGCAGTGCTAGATCCCCTAGGGAGCAGTACTTC
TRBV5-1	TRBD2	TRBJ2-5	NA	CASSFINRLAGGTETQYF	TGCGCCAGCAGCTTCATAAACCGACTAGCGGGGGGCACGGAGACCCAGTACTTC
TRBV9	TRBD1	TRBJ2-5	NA	CASSVDGEDRGGTQYF	TGTGCCAGCAGCGTAGATGGGGAGGACAGGGGAGGGACCCAGTACTTC
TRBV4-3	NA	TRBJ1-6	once	CASSRDSGAFSPLHF	TGCGCCAGCAGCCGAGACTCAGGGGCTTTTTCACCCCTCCACTTT
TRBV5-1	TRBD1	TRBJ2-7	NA	CASRYGQGSYEQYF	TGCGCCAGCAGATACGGACAGGGATCCTACGAGCAGTACTTC
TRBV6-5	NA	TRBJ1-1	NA	CASSYFSGTTNTEAFF	TGTGCCAGCAGTTACTTCTCCGGGACAACGAACACTGAAGCTTTCTTT
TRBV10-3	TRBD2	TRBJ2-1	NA	CAISFSGGVSSYNEQFF	TGTGCCATCAGTTTCAGCGGGGGGGTTTCCTCCTACAATGAGCAGTTCTTC
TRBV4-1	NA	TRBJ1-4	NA	CASSLYRVGEKLFF	TGCGCCAGCAGCCTATACAGGGTAGGCGAAAAACTGTTTTTT
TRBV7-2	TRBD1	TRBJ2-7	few	CASSQYRGNEQYF	TGTGCCAGCAGCCAATACAGGGGGAACGAGCAGTACTTC
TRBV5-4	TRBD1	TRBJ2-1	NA	CASSNPGTGVPEQFF	TGTGCCAGCAGCAATCCCGGGACAGGGGTTCCTGAGCAGTTCTTC
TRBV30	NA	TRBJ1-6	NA	CAWSSGRRYNSPLHF	TGTGCCTGGTCGTCAGGGAGGCGGTATAATTCACCCCTCCACTTT
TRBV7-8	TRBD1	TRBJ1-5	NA	CASSLRGDSYSNQPQHF	TGTGCCAGCAGCCTAAGGGGGGACAGTTATAGCAATCAGCCCCAGCATTTT
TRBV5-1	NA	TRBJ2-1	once	CASSSAPSDTYNEQFF	TGCGCCAGCAGCTCTGCCCCTAGCGATACCTACAATGAGCAGTTCTTC
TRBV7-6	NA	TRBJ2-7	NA	CASSFEGGAQREQYF	TGTGCCAGCAGCTTCGAGGGGGGGGCGCAACGGGAGCAGTACTTC
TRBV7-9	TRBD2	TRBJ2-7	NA	CASSLSSGSSYEQYF	TGTGCCAGCAGCTTATCTAGCGGGAGCTCCTACGAGCAGTACTTC
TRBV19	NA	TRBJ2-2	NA	CASSIGDSGNTGELFF	TGTGCCAGTAGTATAGGGGATAGCGGGAACACCGGGGAGCTGTTTTTT
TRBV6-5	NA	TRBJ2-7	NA	CAFEDNDSYEQYF	TGTGCCTTTGAGGACAATGACTCCTACGAGCAGTACTTC
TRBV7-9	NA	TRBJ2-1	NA	CASSSVTGYNEQFF	TGTGCCAGCAGCTCAGTTACAGGTTACAATGAGCAGTTCTTC
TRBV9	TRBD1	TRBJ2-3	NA	CASSVAYGTASTDTQYF	TGTGCCAGCAGCGTAGCCTACGGGACAGCTAGCACAGATACGCAGTATTTT
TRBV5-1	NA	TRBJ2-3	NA	CASSLDSSTDTQYF	TGCGCCAGCAGCTTGGACAGTTCCACAGATACGCAGTATTTT
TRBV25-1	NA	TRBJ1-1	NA	CATRVREGSEAFF	TGTGCCACCAGAGTTAGGGAGGGTAGTGAAGCTTTCTTT
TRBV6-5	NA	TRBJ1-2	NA	CASSLKPFNYGYTF	TGTGCCAGCAGCCTAAAACCTTTTAACTATGGCTACACCTTC
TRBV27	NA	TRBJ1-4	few	CASSLKSGRELFF	TGTGCCAGCAGTTTAAAGTCCGGGAGGGAACTGTTTTTT